The next 4 T cell receptor beta chains were all read from a single sample in a study of blood T cell repertoires in COVID-19. TCRdb keeps only in-frame clones here, not all; method: immunoSEQ multiplex PCR. This table holds hundreds of thousands of clones, roughly 86% found once. The specimen sequenced was peripheral blood. These receptors were taken from a woman in her 30s with COVID-19, enrolled during active disease.

The chain carries TRBV19 and TRBJ1-6, with D unresolved. The length of the CDR3 is 14 residues. V lost 4 bases and J lost 9, with 13 bases in between. The germline gives CDR1 LNHDA, CDR2 SQIVND (reference sequence). As DNA, the CDR3 is TGTGCCAGTAGTAGCGGAGGGTATCGTTCACCCCTCCACTTT. Protein: CASSSGGYRSPLHF.

This clone was counted only a few times. The chain employs TRBV19 and TRBJ2-1, with D unclear. In germline, CDR1 is LNHDA, CDR2 SQIVND (reference sequence). V was trimmed by 5 bases and J by 5 bases, leaving 16 bases between them. The CDR3 totals 15 residues. The CDR3 protein is CASSFLYQVDNEQFF. The DNA for the CDR3 is TGTGCCAGTAGTTTCTTATATCAGGTTGACAATGAGCAGTTCTTC.

The V call is TRBV5-5, the J call TRBJ2-7, with D uncertain. The CDR3 contains 14 residues. CDR1 and CDR2 (germline): SGHKS, YYEKEE (reference sequence). V lost 4 bases to trimming and J lost 1 base, with 12 bases between them. CDR3 amino acids: CASSRFSESYEQYF. Written as DNA, the CDR3 is TGTGCCAGCAGCCGTTTCTCTGAGTCCTACGAGCAGTACTTC.

This clone was counted a few times. The chain couples TRBV24-1 to TRBJ2-1; 14 bases are shared with TRBD2. Trimming at V came to 9 bases and at J to 6 bases, leaving 6 bases not matched to a gene. The CDR3 covers 15 residues. Germline V lookup: CDR1 KGHDR, CDR2 SFDVKD. The CDR3, as DNA: TGTGCCACCGGTTGGGGACTAGCGGGGGTCAATGAGCAGTTCTTC. Translated, it gives CATGWGLAGVNEQFF.